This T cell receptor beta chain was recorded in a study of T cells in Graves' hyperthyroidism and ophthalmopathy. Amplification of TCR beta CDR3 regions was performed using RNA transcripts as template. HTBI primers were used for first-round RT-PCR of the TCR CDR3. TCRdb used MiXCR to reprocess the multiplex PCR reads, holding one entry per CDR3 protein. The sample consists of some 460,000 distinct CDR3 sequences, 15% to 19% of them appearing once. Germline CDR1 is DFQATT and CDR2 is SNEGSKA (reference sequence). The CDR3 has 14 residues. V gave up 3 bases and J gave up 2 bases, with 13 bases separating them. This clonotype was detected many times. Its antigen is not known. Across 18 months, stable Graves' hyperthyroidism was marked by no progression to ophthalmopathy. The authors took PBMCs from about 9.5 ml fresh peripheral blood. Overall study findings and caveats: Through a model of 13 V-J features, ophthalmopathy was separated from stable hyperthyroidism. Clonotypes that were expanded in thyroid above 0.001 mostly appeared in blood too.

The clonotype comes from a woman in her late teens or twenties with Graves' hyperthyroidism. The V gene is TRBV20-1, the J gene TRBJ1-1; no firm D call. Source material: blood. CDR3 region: CSASRPGENTEAFF. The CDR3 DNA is TGCAGTGCTAGTCGGCCGGGAGAAAACACTGAAGCTTTCTTT.